This record concerns one T cell receptor (beta chain) sequence. Using immunoSEQ multiplex PCR, the repertoire was profiled, and TCRdb retains in-frame clones only, with some absent. The table has 300,000 to 400,000 clones, roughly nine tenths seen once. The CDR3 covers 16 residues. Trimming cost V 0 bases and J 5 bases; bases outside gene matches: 7. Germline V lookup: CDR1 LGHNA, CDR2 YNFKEQ. The sample belongs to a study of blood T cell repertoires in COVID-19. Clinical history reported by participants formed the basis on which cohorts were assigned. The chain joins TRBV4-2 to TRBJ2-5; TRBD2 matches 9 bases. The source is a young man who had recovered from COVID-19. The specimen was PBMCs or T cells enriched from blood (not recorded which). CDR3 in amino acids: CASSQDPSGNGETQYF. For the CDR3, the DNA is TGTGCCAGCAGCCAAGATCCTAGCGGGAACGGGGAGACCCAGTACTTC.